A single sample is the source of the 24 T cell receptor beta chains below, sequenced in a study of blood T cell repertoires in COVID-19. Assay used: immunoSEQ multiplex PCR; TCRdb lists only in-frame clones, some missing. The sample has some 160,000 clones; roughly 90% are singletons. The sample taken for sequencing was peripheral blood. The receptors originated from a man in his fifties or sixties with acute or convalescent COVID-19.

The chain joins TRBV27 to TRBJ1-1; D ambiguous. This CDR3 is built from 14 residues. Trimming removed 5 bases from V and 11 bases from J, with 21 bases in between. CDR1 is MNHEY and CDR2 is SMNVEV in the germline V gene (reference sequence). In nucleotides, the CDR3 is TGTGCCAGCAGTCCACGGAATTCGGTTTCTAGGGCTTTCTTT. As protein: CASSPRNSVSRAFF.

V is TRBV10-3 and J is TRBJ1-2, with a tentative D call TRBD1 (6 bases). The CDR3 is 13 residues long. V lost 9 bases, J lost 2 bases, and 13 bases lay in between. CDR1 and CDR2 from the germline V gene are ENHRY and SYGVKD. The CDR3 here is CAILGQNNYGYTF. In DNA form, the CDR3 reads TGTGCCATTTTAGGACAGAACAACTATGGCTACACCTTC.

The chain couples TRBV29-1 to TRBJ2-3; TRBD1 matches 7 bases. The junction had 12 bases not matched to a gene; V was cut back by 7 bases and J by 5 bases. CDR1 SQVTM and CDR2 ANQGSEA come from the germline V gene. The CDR3 runs 14 residues. CDR3 protein: CSGDSLLGGDTQYF. In DNA form, the CDR3 reads TGCAGCGGGGACAGTCTGTTGGGTGGAGATACGCAGTATTTT.

The rearrangement links TRBV28 to TRBJ1-5; D not resolved. Trimming pared 6 bases from V and 1 base from J, leaving 13 bases between. Germline V gene lookup returns CDR1 MDHEN and CDR2 SYDVKM. CDR3 length: 15 residues. CDR3 nucleotides: TGTGCCAGCAGATCCCGACAAAGCAGCAATCAGCCCCAGCATTTT. Translated: CASRSRQSSNQPQHF.

This clone was detected a few times. The chain carries TRBV6-1 and TRBJ2-7; D might be TRBD2 (6 bases). Trimming cost V 2 bases and J 2 bases, with 16 bases left between them. This CDR3 has 16 amino acids. CDR1 is MNHNS and CDR2 is SASEGT in the germline V gene. CDR3 bases: TGTGCCAGCAGTGAACAAGGCGGGACGAATACCTACGAGCAGTACTTC. Its translation: CASSEQGGTNTYEQYF.

The chain has TRBV5-1 and TRBJ1-2; the match to TRBD1 covers 10 bases. Looked up from germline, CDR1 is SGHRS and CDR2 is YFSETQ. The CDR3 is 12 residues long. V was pared by 4 bases and J by 12 bases, with 6 bases of the junction left unmatched. The CDR3 protein is CASSGGQGMDTF. CDR3 nucleotide sequence: TGCGCCAGCAGCGGGGGACAGGGGATGGACACCTTC.

The rearrangement uses TRBV10-3 and TRBJ1-1; possible D gene TRBD1, 5 bases. This CDR3 spans 13 amino acids. Germline V CDR1 and CDR2: ENHRY, SYGVKD. Trimming removed 6 bases from V and 1 base from J, with 9 bases in between. CDR3 region: CAISQGANTEAFF. CDR3 nucleotides: TGTGCCATCAGCCAAGGGGCGAACACTGAAGCTTTCTTT.

This chain uses TRBV5-4 with TRBJ2-1; TRBD2 is a possible D gene (6 bases). Trimming took off 6 bases at V and 6 bases at J, with 16 bases between the two ends. Germline CDR1 is SGHNT and CDR2 is YYREEE (reference sequence). This CDR3 spans 14 amino acids. The CDR3 DNA sequence: TGTGCCAGCACCGTAGACCAAGCGGGCAATGAGCAGTTCTTC. Translating gives CASTVDQAGNEQFF.

The DNA for the CDR3 is TGTGCCTGGAGTGTACTCCCGACAGGGGAATCTGCTCCCCTCCACTTT. Translating it yields CAWSVLPTGESAPLHF. This chain connects TRBV30 to TRBJ1-6, with 8 bases lining up with TRBD1. CDR1 is GTSNPN, CDR2 SVGIG, per germline (reference sequence). After removal of 0 bases from V and 13 bases from J, the junction contained 14 bases not matched to a gene. This CDR3 spans 16 amino acids. Supplemented by reference TRBV30 and TRBJ1-6, the full variable domain reads SQTIHQWPATLVQPVGSPLSLECTVEGTSNPNLYWYRQAAGRGLQLLFYSVGIGQISSEVPQNLSASRPQDRQFILSSKKLLLSDSGFYLCAWSVLPTGESAPLHFGNGTRLTVT.

The chain uses TRBV6-6 and TRBJ2-6; possibly TRBD1 for D (6 bases). V was pared by 5 bases and J by 1 base, with 24 bases between. The CDR3 has 20 amino acids. Per germline, CDR1 MNHNY and CDR2 SVGAGI (reference sequence). The CDR3 is CASSPLGGRDRASGANVLTF. CDR3 nucleotides: TGTGCCAGCAGTCCACTAGGGGGAAGAGACAGAGCTTCTGGGGCCAACGTCCTGACTTTC.

The V gene is TRBV7-2, the J gene TRBJ1-2; 7 bases are a match to TRBD1. The trim removed 6 bases at V and 4 bases at J, leaving 5 bases unmatched. The germline CDR1 and CDR2 sequences are SGHTA and FQGNSA. This CDR3 is 13 amino acids long. For the CDR3, the DNA is TGTGCCAGCAGTAGACAGGGACTCTATGGCTACACCTTC. It codes for CASSRQGLYGYTF.

This clone appeared once. V and J are TRBV30 and TRBJ1-6; D might be TRBD1 (6 bases). Per the germline V gene, CDR1 is GTSNPN and CDR2 is SVGIG (reference sequence). The CDR3 length is 14 residues. With 1 base removed from V and 7 bases from J, the gap between germline ends came to 11 bases. CDR3 amino acids: CAWSGGRGNSPLHF. DNA for the CDR3: TGTGCCTGGAGTGGGGGGAGGGGGAATTCACCCCTCCACTTT.

The chain links TRBV18 to TRBJ2-7; 9 bases map to TRBD1. CDR3 length: 14 amino acids. The junction had 7 bases not matched to a gene; V was cut back by 4 bases and J by 6 bases. CDR1 KGHSH and CDR2 LQKENI come from the germline V gene. The CDR3: CASSLEDRGPEQYF. The CDR3 coding sequence is TGTGCCAGCTCACTAGAGGACAGGGGCCCCGAGCAGTACTTC.

This clone was seen only once. This rearrangement joins TRBV9 to TRBJ1-2, with D possibly matching TRBD1 (6 bases). Germline values: CDR1 SGDLS, CDR2 YYNGEE. Trimming took 3 bases from V and 6 from J, leaving 12 bases between them. The length of the CDR3 is 13 residues. CDR3 sequence reads: CASSDRAGDGYTF. The CDR3 coding sequence is TGTGCCAGCAGCGATCGGGCAGGGGATGGCTACACCTTC.

This clone was seen more than once but under ten times. The chain combines TRBV19 with TRBJ2-3, with a tentative D call TRBD1 (6 bases). Germline loops: CDR1 LNHDA, CDR2 SQIVND (reference sequence). Trimming left V 9 bases short and J 4 bases short, with 11 bases between. The CDR3 is 12 amino acids. CDR3 region: CASRNRADTQYF. CDR3 coding DNA: TGTGCCAGCCGGAACAGGGCAGATACGCAGTATTTT.

The chain couples TRBV2 to TRBJ2-7; 7 bases line up with TRBD2. The germline V gene encodes CDR1 SNHLY and CDR2 FYNNEI. Trimming took 4 bases from V and 0 from J; bases not matched to a gene: 15. The CDR3 length is 18 residues. CDR3: CASSGNTRTRGGSYEQYF. CDR3 bases: TGTGCCAGCAGTGGAAATACACGTACCCGCGGGGGCTCCTACGAGCAGTACTTC.

V and J are TRBV3-1 (or the pseudogene TRBV3-2) and TRBJ1-2; D perhaps matches TRBD1 (5 bases). With 0 bases removed from V and 4 bases from J, the gap between germline ends came to 12 bases. Germline V CDR1 and CDR2: LGHDT, YNNKEL (reference sequence). The CDR3 contains 15 residues. CDR3 region: CASSQEGAGSYGYTF. CDR3 in DNA: TGTGCCAGCAGCCAAGAAGGGGCGGGAAGCTATGGCTACACCTTC.

This chain connects TRBV19 to TRBJ2-3, with D possibly matching TRBD1 (6 bases). V lost 5 bases and J 3 bases, leaving 15 bases between the germline ends. The germline V gene has CDR1 LNHDA and CDR2 SQIVND (reference sequence). The CDR3 spans 15 residues. Here the CDR3 reads CASSAKGVGTDTQYF. The CDR3 nucleotides are TGTGCCAGTAGTGCAAAGGGGGTGGGGACAGATACGCAGTATTTT.

The chain couples TRBV29-1 to TRBJ2-7; D perhaps matches TRBD1 (6 bases). In germline, CDR1 is SQVTM, CDR2 ANQGSEA. This CDR3 is built from 12 residues. Trimming pared 4 bases from V and 5 bases from J, leaving 12 bases between. This chain's CDR3 is CSVGTDPDEQYF. CDR3 bases: TGCAGCGTTGGGACAGACCCCGACGAGCAGTACTTC.

This clone was detected only once. The gene calls are TRBV4-1 and TRBJ1-2; tentatively, D is TRBD1 (5 bases). Per germline, CDR1 MGHRA and CDR2 YSYEKL. This CDR3 is built from 17 residues. The ends were cut back, 2 bases at V and 0 bases at J, with 16 bases in the middle. The chain's CDR3 is CASSQQARGTANYGYTF. The CDR3 nucleotides read TGCGCCAGCAGCCAACAAGCTCGCGGGACCGCTAACTATGGCTACACCTTC.

This clone was counted a few times. The chain links TRBV6-5 to TRBJ2-7, with a tentative D call TRBD1 (5 bases). The CDR3 consists of 13 residues. Germline CDR1 MNHEY, CDR2 SVGAGI. Trimming left V 11 bases short and J 2 bases short, with 16 bases between. The CDR3 sequence: CAAVGHRAYEQYF. The CDR3 DNA is TGTGCCGCAGTCGGACACCGAGCCTACGAGCAGTACTTC.

V is TRBV27 and J is TRBJ1-2; 9 nucleotides match TRBD1. The germline V gene encodes CDR1 MNHEY and CDR2 SMNVEV (reference sequence). V was clipped by 3 bases and J by 3 bases; unmatched bases: 5. The CDR3 sequence is 15 residues long. Written as DNA, the CDR3 is TGTGCCAGCAGTTTCCTGGGACAGGGATACTATGGCTACACCTTC. The encoded protein is CASSFLGQGYYGYTF.

V and J are TRBV2 and TRBJ1-5; 9 positions agree with TRBD1. The CDR3 extends over 14 amino acids. Germline loops: CDR1 SNHLY, CDR2 FYNNEI. V dropped 5 bases and J dropped 5; count of bases not matched to a gene: 4. The CDR3 protein is CASSKTGGDQPQHF. For the CDR3, the DNA is TGTGCCAGCAGTAAAACAGGGGGCGATCAGCCCCAGCATTTT.

The CDR3 sequence is CASSESRVGGYTF. Written as DNA, the CDR3 is TGTGCCAGCAGCGAAAGCAGGGTCGGAGGCTACACCTTC. The rearrangement joins TRBV3-1 (or the pseudogene TRBV3-2) to TRBJ1-2; D is possibly TRBD1 (5 bases). The CDR3 length is 13 residues. Per the germline V gene, CDR1 is LGHDT and CDR2 is YNNKEL (reference sequence). V was clipped by 5 bases and J by 8 bases, with 15 bases between them.